This T cell receptor (beta chain) was identified during a study of cytomegalovirus exposure and HLA in healthy donors. V shed 0 bases and J 4 bases; nucleotides not matched to a gene: 7. The CDR3 runs 15 residues. Germline CDR1 and CDR2: SQVTM and ANQGSEA. The PCR was carried out with 60 Vbeta primers and 13 Jbeta primers. This table comes from immunoSEQ multiplex PCR, and its TCRdb copy is limited to in-frame clones, with some not included. Of about 31,000 clones in the sample, around 60% were seen once. The sequenced sample was PBMCs. The genes are TRBV29-1 and TRBJ2-7, with TRBD2 matching over 9 bases. The sequence derives from a man in his forties or fifties in good health and CMV-seropositive. The CDR3 nucleotides read TGCAGCGTTGAAGATCGGGGTAGCGGGAGTTACGAGCAGTACTTC. Encoded protein: CSVEDRGSGSYEQYF.